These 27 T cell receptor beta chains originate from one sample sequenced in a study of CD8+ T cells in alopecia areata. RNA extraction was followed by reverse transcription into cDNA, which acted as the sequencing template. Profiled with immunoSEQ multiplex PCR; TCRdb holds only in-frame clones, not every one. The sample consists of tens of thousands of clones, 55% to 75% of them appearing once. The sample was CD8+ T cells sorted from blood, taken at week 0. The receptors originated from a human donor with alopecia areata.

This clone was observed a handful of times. DNA of the CDR3: TGTGCCAGCAGCGTGGGCCGCGAGCAGTACTTC. Translating gives CASSVGREQYF. The chain uses TRBV5-6 and TRBJ2-7; no clear D. With 4 bases removed from V and 6 bases from J, the gap between germline ends came to 8 bases. Germline CDR1 SGHDT, CDR2 YYEEEE. This CDR3 region has 11 residues.

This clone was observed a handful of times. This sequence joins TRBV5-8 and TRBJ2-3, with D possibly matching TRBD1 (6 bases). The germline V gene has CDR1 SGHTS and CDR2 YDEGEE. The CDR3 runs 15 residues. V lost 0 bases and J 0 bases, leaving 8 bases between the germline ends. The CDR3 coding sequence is TGTGCCAGCAGCTTGGGGGACAAGAGCACAGATACGCAGTATTTT. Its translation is CASSLGDKSTDTQYF.

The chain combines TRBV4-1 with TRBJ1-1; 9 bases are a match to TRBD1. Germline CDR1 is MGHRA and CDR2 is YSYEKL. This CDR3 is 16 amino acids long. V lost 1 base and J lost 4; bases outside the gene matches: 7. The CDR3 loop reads CASSQGTGVLGTEAFF. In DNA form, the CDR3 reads TGCGCCAGCAGCCAAGGGACAGGGGTTTTGGGCACTGAAGCTTTCTTT.

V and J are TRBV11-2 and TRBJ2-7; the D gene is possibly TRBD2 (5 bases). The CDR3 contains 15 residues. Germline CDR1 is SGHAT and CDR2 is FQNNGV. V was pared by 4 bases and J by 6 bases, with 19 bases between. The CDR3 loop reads CASSSLAERVGEQYF. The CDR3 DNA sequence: TGTGCCAGCAGCTCCCTAGCAGAAAGAGTAGGCGAGCAGTACTTC.

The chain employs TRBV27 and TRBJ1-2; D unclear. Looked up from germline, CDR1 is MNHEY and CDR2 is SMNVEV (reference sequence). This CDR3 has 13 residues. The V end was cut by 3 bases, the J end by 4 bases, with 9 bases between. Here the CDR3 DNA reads TGTGCCAGCAGTTTTTCGGCAGTCTATGGCTACACCTTC. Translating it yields CASSFSAVYGYTF.

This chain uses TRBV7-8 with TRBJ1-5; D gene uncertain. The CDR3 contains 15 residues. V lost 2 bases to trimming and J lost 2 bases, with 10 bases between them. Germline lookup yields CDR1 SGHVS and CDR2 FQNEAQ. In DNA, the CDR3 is TGTGCCAGCAGCTTATCCGTTGGTGGCAATCAGCCCCAGCATTTT. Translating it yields CASSLSVGGNQPQHF.

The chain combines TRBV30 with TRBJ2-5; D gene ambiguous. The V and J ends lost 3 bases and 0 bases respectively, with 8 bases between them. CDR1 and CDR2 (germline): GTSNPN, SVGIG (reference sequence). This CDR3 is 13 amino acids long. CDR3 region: CAWRAGYQETQYF. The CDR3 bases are TGTGCCTGGAGAGCCGGGTACCAAGAGACCCAGTACTTC. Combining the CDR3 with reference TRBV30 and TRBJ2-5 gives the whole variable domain SQTIHQWPATLVQPVGSPLSLECTVEGTSNPNLYWYRQAAGRGLQLLFYSVGIGQISSEVPQNLSASRPQDRQFILSSKKLLLSDSGFYLCAWRAGYQETQYFGPGTRLLVL.

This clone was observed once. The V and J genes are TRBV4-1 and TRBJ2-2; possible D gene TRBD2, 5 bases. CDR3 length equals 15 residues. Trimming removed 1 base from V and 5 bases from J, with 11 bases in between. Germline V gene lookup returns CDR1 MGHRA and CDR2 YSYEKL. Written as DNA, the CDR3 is TGCGCCAGCAGCCAAGTATCCACGGGGACCGGGGAGCTGTTTTTT. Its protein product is CASSQVSTGTGELFF.

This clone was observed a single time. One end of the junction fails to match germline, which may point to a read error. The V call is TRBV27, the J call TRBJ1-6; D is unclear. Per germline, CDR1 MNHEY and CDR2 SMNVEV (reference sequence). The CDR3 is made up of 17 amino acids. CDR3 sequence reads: CASSQLPGTSFNSPLHF. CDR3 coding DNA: TGTGCCAGCAGTCAGCTTCCGGGAACCTCCTTTAATTCACCCCTCCACTTT.

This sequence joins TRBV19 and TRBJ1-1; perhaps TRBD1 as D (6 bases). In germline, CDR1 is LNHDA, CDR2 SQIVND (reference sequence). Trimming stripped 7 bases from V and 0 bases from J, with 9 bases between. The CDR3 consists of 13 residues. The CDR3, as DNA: TGTGCCAGTACTTGGACAGTGAACACTGAAGCTTTCTTT. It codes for CASTWTVNTEAFF.

CDR3 coding DNA: TGTGCCTGGAGCCCGGGGCGGGGCCAAGAGACCCAGTACTTC. Its protein is CAWSPGRGQETQYF. The chain carries TRBV30 and TRBJ2-5; TRBD2 is a possible D gene (6 bases). Trimming shortened V by 3 bases and J by 1 base, and 12 bases separated the two germline ends. Germline V gives CDR1 GTSNPN, CDR2 SVGIG (reference sequence). The CDR3 length is 14 residues.

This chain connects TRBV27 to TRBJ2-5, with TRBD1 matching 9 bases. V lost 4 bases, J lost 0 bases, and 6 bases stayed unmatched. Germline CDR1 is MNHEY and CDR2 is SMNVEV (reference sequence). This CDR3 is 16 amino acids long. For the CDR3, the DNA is TGTGCCAGCAGTTCGGTGACAGGGGGTTACCAAGAGACCCAGTACTTC. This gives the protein CASSSVTGGYQETQYF.

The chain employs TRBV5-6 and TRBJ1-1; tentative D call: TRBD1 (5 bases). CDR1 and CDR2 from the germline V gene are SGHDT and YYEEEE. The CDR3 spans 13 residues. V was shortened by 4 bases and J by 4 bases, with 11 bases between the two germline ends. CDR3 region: CASSLGGTTEAFF. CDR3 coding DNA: TGTGCCAGCAGCCTCGGGGGTACCACTGAAGCTTTCTTT. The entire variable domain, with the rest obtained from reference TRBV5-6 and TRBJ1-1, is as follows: DAGVTQSPTHLIKTRGQQVTLRCSPKSGHDTVSWYQQALGQGPQFIFQYYEEEERQRGNFPDRFSGHQFPNYSSELNVNALLLGDSALYLCASSLGGTTEAFFGQGTRLTVV.

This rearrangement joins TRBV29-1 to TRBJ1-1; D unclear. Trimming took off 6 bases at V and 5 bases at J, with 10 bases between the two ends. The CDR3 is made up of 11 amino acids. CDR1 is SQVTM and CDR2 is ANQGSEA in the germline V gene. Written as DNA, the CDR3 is TGCAGCGTGAAGGTTAATACTGAAGCTTTCTTT. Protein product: CSVKVNTEAFF.

The CDR3 loop is CASSLPVGQGHGYTF. The DNA for the CDR3 is TGTGCCAGCAGCTTACCCGTCGGACAGGGCCATGGCTACACCTTC. The chain couples TRBV27 to TRBJ1-2, with 8 bases matching TRBD1. CDR3 length: 15 amino acids. V shed 6 bases and J 6 bases; nucleotides not matched to a gene: 12. Germline values: CDR1 MNHEY, CDR2 SMNVEV (reference sequence).

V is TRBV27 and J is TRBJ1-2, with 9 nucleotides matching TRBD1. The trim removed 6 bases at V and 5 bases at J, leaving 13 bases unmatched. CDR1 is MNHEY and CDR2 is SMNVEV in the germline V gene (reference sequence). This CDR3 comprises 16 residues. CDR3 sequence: CASRPGGQGRLYGYTF. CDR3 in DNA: TGTGCCAGCAGACCTGGGGGACAGGGCCGTTTATATGGCTACACCTTC.

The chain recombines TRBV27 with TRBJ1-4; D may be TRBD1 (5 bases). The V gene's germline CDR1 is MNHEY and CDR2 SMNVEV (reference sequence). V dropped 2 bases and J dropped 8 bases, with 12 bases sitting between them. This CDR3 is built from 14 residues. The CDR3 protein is CASSLRGSGEKLFF. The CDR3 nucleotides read TGTGCCAGCAGTTTACGAGGGTCAGGGGAAAAACTGTTTTTT.

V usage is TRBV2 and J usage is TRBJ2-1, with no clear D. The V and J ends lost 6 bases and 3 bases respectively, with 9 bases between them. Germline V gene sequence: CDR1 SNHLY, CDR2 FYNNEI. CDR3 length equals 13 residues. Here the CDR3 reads CASRTVDYNEQFF. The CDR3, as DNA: TGTGCCAGCAGGACTGTTGACTACAATGAGCAGTTCTTC.

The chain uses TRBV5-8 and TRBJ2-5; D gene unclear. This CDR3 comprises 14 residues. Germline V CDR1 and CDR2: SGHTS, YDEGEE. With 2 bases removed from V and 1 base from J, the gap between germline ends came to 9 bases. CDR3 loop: CASSLIGLQETQYF. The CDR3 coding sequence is TGTGCCAGCAGCTTAATTGGCCTCCAAGAGACCCAGTACTTC. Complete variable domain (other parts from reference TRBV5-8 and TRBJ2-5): EAGVTQSPTHLIKTRGQQATLRCSPISGHTSVYWYQQALGLGLQFLLWYDEGEERNRGNFPPRFSGRQFPNYSSELNVNALELEDSALYLCASSLIGLQETQYFGPGTRLLVL.

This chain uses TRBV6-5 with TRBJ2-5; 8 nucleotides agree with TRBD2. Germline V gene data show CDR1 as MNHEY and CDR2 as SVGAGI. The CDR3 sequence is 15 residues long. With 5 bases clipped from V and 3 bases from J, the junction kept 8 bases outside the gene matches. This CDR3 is CASSPIPGGKETQYF. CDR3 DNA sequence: TGTGCCAGCAGTCCTATTCCGGGGGGGAAAGAGACCCAGTACTTC.

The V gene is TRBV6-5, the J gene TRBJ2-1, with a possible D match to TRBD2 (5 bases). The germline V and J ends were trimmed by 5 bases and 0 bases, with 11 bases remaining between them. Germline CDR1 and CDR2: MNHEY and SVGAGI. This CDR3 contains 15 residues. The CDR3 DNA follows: TGTGCCAGCAGTCCAAGCGGTAGCTCCTACAATGAGCAGTTCTTC. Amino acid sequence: CASSPSGSSYNEQFF.

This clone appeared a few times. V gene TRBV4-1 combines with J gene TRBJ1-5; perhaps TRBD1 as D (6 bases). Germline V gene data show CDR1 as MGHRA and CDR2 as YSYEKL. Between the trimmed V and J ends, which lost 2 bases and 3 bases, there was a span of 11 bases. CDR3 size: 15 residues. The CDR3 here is CASSQNGQFNQPQHF. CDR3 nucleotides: TGCGCCAGCAGCCAAAACGGACAGTTCAATCAGCCCCAGCATTTT.

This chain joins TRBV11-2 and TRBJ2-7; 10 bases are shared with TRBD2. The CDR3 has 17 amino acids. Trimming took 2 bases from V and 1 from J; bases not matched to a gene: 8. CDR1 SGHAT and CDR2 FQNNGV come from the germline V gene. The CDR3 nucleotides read TGTGCCAGCAGCTTATTGGGGGGACTAGCGCCTTCCTACGAGCAGTACTTC. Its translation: CASSLLGGLAPSYEQYF.

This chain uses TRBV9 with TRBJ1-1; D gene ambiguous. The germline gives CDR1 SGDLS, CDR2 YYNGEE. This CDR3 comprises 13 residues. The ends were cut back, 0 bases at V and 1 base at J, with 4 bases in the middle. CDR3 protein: CASSVDWNTEAFF. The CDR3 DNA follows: TGTGCCAGCAGCGTAGATTGGAACACTGAAGCTTTCTTT. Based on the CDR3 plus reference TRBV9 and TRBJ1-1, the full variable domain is DSGVTQTPKHLITATGQRVTLRCSPRSGDLSVYWYQQSLDQGLQFLIQYYNGEERAKGNILERFSAQQFPDLHSELNLSSLELGDSALYFCASSVDWNTEAFFGQGTRLTVV.

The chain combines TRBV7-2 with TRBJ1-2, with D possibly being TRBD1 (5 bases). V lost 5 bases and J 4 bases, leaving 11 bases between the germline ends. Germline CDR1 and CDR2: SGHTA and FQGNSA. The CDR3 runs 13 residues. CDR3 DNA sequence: TGTGCCAGCAGCCCACCGGGACGCTATGGCTACACCTTC. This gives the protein CASSPPGRYGYTF.

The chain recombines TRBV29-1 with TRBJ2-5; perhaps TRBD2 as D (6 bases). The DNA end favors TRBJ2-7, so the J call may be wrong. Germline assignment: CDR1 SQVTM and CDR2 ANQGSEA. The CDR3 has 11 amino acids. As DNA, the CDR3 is TGCAGCGTTGTTGGGGGGTACGAGCAGTACTTC. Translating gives CSVVGGYEQYF.

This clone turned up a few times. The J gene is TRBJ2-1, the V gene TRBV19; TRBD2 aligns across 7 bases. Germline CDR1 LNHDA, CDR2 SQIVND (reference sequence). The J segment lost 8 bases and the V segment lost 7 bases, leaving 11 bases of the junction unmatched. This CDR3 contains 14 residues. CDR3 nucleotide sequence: TGTGCCAGTAAACTGGCGGGAGATATGGATGAGCAGTTCTTC. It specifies CASKLAGDMDEQFF.